This TCR beta chain was captured in a study of blood T cell repertoires in COVID-19. Study as a whole: Donors in the United States, Italy and Spain gave samples during acute or convalescent COVID-19. PBMCs, B-cell-depleted T cells, or T cells were the source of the cDNA or gDNA that made up the material.

CDR3 length: 14 residues. The germline gives CDR1 SGHRS, CDR2 YFSETQ. The V and J ends lost 2 bases and 5 bases, in that order; junction bases with no gene match: 5. In the authors' workflow: How many nucleated cells were present was estimated from reference gene primer amplification. The protocol was immunoSEQ multiplex PCR, while the TCRdb copy is restricted to in-frame clones and leaves out a portion. That table supplies the V and J calls and clone size; D and trimming were determined from the DNA. The table has 45,000 or so clones, approximately 86% seen once. The receptor comes from a woman of 80 years or more in a cohort sampled during active or convalescent COVID-19. V gene TRBV5-1 combines with J gene TRBJ2-3; 7 bases fit TRBD1. The sequencing sample was made of peripheral blood. Written as DNA, the CDR3 is TGCGCCAGCAGCTTAGGACAGGCCGGAGATACGCAGTATTTT. Amino acids: CASSLGQAGDTQYF.